This TCR beta chain was profiled in a study of technical replicates of blood from a handful of donors. Only in-frame clones appear in the TCRdb table, and some are missing; sequencing was by immunoSEQ multiplex PCR. Found here are roughly 45,000 clones, about 93% of them singletons; the top ten hold about 3.9%. This clone is labeled medium-sized. Germline loops: CDR1 LGHNA, CDR2 YNFKEQ. The CDR3 runs 15 residues. Deletions cut 1 base from V and 0 bases from J, with 10 bases between. Material: PBMCs. This sequence was found in a human donor in good health. Some clones in this sample may be carry-over from other donors' samples. This rearrangement joins TRBV4-2 to TRBJ2-7; D is ambiguous. The CDR3 sequence: CASSQAPDSSYEQYF. CDR3 coding DNA: TGTGCCAGCAGCCAAGCTCCAGATTCCTCCTACGAGCAGTACTTC.